Reported below is one T cell receptor (beta chain). As yet, its antigen is unknown. PCR primers comprised 60 Vbeta and 13 Jbeta primers. Using immunoSEQ multiplex PCR, the repertoire was profiled, and TCRdb retains in-frame clones only, with some absent. Here the sample spans around 99,000 clones, about 78% being singletons. Trimming left V 0 bases short and J 0 bases short, with 13 bases between. CDR1 is SGHRS and CDR2 is YFSETQ in the germline V gene. This CDR3 has 17 amino acids. These data originate in a study of cytomegalovirus exposure and HLA in healthy donors. Findings of the study overall: Three CMV-associated chains were confirmed in vitro to be specific for CMV antigens.

The receptor's source is a man aged 35-49 years in good health and CMV-seronegative. Source material: PBMCs. The rearrangement uses TRBV5-1 and TRBJ2-1, with a tentative D call TRBD2 (6 bases). CDR3 sequence: CASSLGLAPYSYNEQFF. DNA for the CDR3: TGCGCCAGCAGCTTGGGGCTAGCGCCATACTCCTACAATGAGCAGTTCTTC.